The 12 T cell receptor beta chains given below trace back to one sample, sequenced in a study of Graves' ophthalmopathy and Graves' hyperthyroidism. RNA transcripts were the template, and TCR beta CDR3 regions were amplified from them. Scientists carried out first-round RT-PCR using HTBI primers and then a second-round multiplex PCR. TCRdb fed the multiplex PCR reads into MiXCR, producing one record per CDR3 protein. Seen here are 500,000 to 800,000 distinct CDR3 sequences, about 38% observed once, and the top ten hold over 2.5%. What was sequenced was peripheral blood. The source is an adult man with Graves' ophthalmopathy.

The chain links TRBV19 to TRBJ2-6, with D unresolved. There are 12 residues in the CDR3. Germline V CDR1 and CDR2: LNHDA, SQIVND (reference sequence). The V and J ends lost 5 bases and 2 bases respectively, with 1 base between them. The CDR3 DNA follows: TGTGCCAGTAGTGCTGGGGCCAACGTCCTGACTTTC. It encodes CASSAGANVLTF.

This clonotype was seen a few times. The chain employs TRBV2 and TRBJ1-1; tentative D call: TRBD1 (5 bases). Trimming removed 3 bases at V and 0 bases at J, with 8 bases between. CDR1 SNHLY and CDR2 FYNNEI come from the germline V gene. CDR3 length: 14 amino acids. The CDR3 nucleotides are TGTGCCAGCAGTGAGTGGGGGTTGAACACTGAAGCTTTCTTT. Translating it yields CASSEWGLNTEAFF.

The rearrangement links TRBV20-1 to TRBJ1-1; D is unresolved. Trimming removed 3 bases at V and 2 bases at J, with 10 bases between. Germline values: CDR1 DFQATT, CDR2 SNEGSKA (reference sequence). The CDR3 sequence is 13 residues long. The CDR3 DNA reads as TGCAGTGCTAGTCGGGAAGTAAACACTGAAGCTTTCTTT. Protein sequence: CSASREVNTEAFF.

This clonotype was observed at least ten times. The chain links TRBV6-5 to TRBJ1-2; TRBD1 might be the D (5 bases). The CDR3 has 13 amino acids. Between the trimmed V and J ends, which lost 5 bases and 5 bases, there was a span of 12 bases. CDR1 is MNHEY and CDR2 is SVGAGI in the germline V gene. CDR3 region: CASSPGPDYGYTF. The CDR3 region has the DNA TGTGCCAGCAGTCCGGGACCCGATTATGGCTACACCTTC.

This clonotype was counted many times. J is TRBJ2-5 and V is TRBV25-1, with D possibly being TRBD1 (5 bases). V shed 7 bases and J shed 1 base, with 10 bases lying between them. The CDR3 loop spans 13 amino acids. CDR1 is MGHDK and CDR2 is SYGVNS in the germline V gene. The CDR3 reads CASKGHLQETQYF. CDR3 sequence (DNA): TGTGCCAGCAAAGGACACCTCCAAGAGACCCAGTACTTC. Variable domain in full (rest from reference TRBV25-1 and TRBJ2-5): EADIYQTPRYLVIGTGKKITLECSQTMGHDKMYWYQQDPGMELHLIHYSYGVNSTEKGDLSSESTVSRIRTEHFPLTLESARPSHTSQYLCASKGHLQETQYFGPGTRLLVL.

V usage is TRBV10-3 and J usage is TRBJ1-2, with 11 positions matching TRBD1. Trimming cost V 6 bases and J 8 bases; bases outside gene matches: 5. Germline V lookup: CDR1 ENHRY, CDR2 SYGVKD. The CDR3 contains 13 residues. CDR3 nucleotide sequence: TGTGCCATCAGCCAGGACAGGGGGCGAGGCTACACCTTC. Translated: CAISQDRGRGYTF.

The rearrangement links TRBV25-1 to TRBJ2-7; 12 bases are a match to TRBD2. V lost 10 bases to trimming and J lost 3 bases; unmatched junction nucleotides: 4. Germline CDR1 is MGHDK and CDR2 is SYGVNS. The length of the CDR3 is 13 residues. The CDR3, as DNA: TGTGCCACCGGACTAGCGGGGATCTACGAGCAGTACTTC. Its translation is CATGLAGIYEQYF.

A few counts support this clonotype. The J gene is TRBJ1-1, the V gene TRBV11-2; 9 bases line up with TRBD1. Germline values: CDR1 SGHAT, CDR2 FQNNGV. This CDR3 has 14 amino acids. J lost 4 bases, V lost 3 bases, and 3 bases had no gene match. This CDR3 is CASSFGQGPTEAFF. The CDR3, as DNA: TGTGCCAGCAGCTTCGGACAGGGGCCCACTGAAGCTTTCTTT.

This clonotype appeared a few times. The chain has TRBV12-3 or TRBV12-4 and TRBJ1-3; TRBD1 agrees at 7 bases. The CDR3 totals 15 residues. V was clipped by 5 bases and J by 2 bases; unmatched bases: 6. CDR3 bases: TGTGCCAGCAGTACTGACAGGGATGCTGGAAACACCATATATTTT. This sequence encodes CASSTDRDAGNTIYF.

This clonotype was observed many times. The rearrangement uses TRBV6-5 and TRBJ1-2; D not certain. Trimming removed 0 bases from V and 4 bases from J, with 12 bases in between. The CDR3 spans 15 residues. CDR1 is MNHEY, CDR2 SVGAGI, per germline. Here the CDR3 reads CASSYSGRAAYGYTF. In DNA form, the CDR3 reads TGTGCCAGCAGTTACTCTGGGAGGGCGGCCTATGGCTACACCTTC.

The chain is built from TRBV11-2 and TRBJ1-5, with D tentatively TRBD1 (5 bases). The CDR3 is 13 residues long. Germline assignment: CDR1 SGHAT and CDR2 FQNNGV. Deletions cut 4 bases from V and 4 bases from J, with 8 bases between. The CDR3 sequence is CASSWQGNQPQHF. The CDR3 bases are TGTGCCAGCAGCTGGCAGGGAAATCAGCCCCAGCATTTT.

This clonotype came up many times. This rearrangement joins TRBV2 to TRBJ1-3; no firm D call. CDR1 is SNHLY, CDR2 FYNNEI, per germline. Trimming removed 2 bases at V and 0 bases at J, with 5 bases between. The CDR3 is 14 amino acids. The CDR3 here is CASSEKSSGNTIYF. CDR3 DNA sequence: TGTGCCAGCAGTGAAAAGAGCTCTGGAAACACCATATATTTT.